The sequence of this T cell receptor (beta chain) was determined in a study of memory CD4+ T cells and cytomegalovirus serostatus. Single viable CD3+CD4+CD8-CD45RO+ cells were sorted as the memory CD4+ T cells. Using immunoSEQ multiplex PCR, the repertoire was profiled, and TCRdb retains in-frame clones only, with some absent. The data contain around 99,000 clones, over 70% of them seen just once; the ten biggest clones take up about 3.6%. This TCR was recovered from an adult in good health and CMV-seropositive. The sample consisted of memory CD4+ T cells from blood.

The CDR3 protein is CASSISRVETDTQYF. The CDR3 nucleotides read TGTGCCAGTAGTATTAGTAGGGTGGAGACCGATACGCAGTATTTT. The chain couples TRBV19 to TRBJ2-3, with D uncertain. The germline gives CDR1 LNHDA, CDR2 SQIVND (reference sequence). V lost 3 bases and J lost 6, with 16 bases in between. CDR3 length: 15 residues.